The present T cell receptor beta chain was sequenced within a study of metastatic and nonmetastatic thyroid tumors (dated by TCRdb to 2018 to 2021). Looking at the study overall: For patients with malignant and with benign thyroid disease, the researchers compared repertoires between peripheral blood samples and tumor or nodule tissue samples.

Points the paper makes about the study in general: In both blood and tumor samples, TCR beta diversity was reported to be significantly higher in malignant tumors than in benign nodules.

V is pruned by 7 bases and J by 12 bases, leaving 9 bases of the junction without a gene match. The CDR3 contains 13 residues, cysteine and phenylalanine counted. Just CDR3 DNA is preserved here, 39 bases in frame from base 1. CDR1 and CDR2 are drawn from the germline V gene: SQVTM, ANQGSEA. This clone was found many times. Its antigen is not yet known. No much larger clonotype is one base removed from it; base qualities were not supplied. No treatment had been received by any patient before thyroid surgery. Using T-cell receptor beta sequencing, the study looked back at clinical samples from patients collected from about 2011 to 2018. Library generation was performed with PCR. Instrument on record: Illumina HiSeq 4000. The TCR beta-chain CDR3 region of each patient was profiled by high-throughput sequencing. Per the source publication's procedure: The researchers built a classifier to tell apart papillary thyroid cancer patients with distant metastasis, based on CDR3 differences among clinicopathological groups. The Shannon index was used to measure repertoire diversity, and the Morisita-Horn index was used to measure how similar tumor and blood repertoires were. In-frame beta chains were kept once TCRdb had trimmed the public reads at Q25 with fastp and called clones with MiXCR. It is TCRdb's table, rather than the study itself, that gives the V and J calls and clone size. This sample holds tens of thousands of clones; about 13% were observed only once. The ten largest clones add up to approximately 10% of the sample.

This chain is built from TRBV29-1 and TRBJ2-1, and 13 bases in between align with TRBD2. The source material was blood. This TCR was recovered from a female donor with papillary thyroid cancer or a benign thyroid nodule (not recorded which). Some clones in this sample may be carry-over from other donors' samples. The CDR3: CSGAGTSGEGQFF. The nucleotides are TGCAGCGGGGCCGGGACTAGCGGGGAAGGGCAGTTCTTC.